This T cell receptor beta chain was observed in a study of T cell responses to AZD1222 COVID-19 vaccine. The study, taken as a whole, reports: Seropositive status at baseline applied to only 6 or 7 AZD1222 recipients. Researchers took repertoire samples only after the peak T cell response had come. In the spike-specific TCR repertoire, nearly half reportedly target unmutated variant regions. Possibly, clonal diversity was underestimated; donors were largely white British and included more females.

Profiled with immunoSEQ multiplex PCR; TCRdb holds only in-frame clones, not every one. Of some 70,000 clones in the sample, approximately 80% were seen once. Comment on this clone: The target antigen is unknown.

The sequencing used peripheral blood, collected 28 days after the second AZD1222 dose. This TCR was recovered from an adult who received the AZD1222 COVID-19 vaccine.

The CDR3 loop reads CASSQDGGPSGVDTQYF. The CDR3, as DNA: TGCGCCAGCAGCCAAGATGGGGGCCCTAGCGGGGTCGATACGCAGTATTTT. The chain employs TRBV4-3 and TRBJ2-3; 9 nucleotides match TRBD2. CDR3 length equals 17 residues. The junction had 10 bases not matched to a gene; V was cut back by 0 bases and J by 6 bases. Germline V gives CDR1 LGHNA, CDR2 YSLEER.